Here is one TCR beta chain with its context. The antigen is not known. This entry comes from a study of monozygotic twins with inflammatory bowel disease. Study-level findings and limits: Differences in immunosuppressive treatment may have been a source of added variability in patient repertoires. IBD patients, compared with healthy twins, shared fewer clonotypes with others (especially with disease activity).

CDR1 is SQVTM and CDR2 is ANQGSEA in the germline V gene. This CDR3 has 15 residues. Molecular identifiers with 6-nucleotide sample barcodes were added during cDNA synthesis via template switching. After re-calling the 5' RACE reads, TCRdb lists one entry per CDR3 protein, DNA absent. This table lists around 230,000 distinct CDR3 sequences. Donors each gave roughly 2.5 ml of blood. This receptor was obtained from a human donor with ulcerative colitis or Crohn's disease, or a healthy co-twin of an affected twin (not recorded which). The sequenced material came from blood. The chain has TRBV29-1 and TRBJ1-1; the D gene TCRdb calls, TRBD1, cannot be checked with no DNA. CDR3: CSVRGGGGMNTEAFF.